This T cell receptor (beta chain) appears in the sequencing data of a study of blood T cells in healthy people across ages. Deletions cut 4 bases from V and 1 base from J, with 8 bases between. Per the germline V gene, CDR1 is MDHEN and CDR2 is SYDVKM. The CDR3 totals 14 residues. Study-wide points: The study found TCR beta diversity correlated strongly with naive T cell percentage.

A second PCR, run for about 7 to 11 cycles, used a sample-barcoded 5' primer plus a J-beta primer mix. TCRdb recomputed calls from the 5' RACE reads with MiXCR, one row per CDR3 protein. The sample lists 800,000 to 900,000 distinct CDR3 sequences; around two thirds were seen once. This clonotype has a single count. The target antigen is unknown. This TCR was sampled from a man younger than 40 in good health. The V call is TRBV28, the J call TRBJ1-5; no clear D. The specimen was blood. CDR3 region: CASSSLLSNQPQHF. The CDR3 DNA is TGTGCCAGCAGTTCCCTTTTAAGCAATCAGCCCCAGCATTTT.